Reported below is one T cell receptor beta chain. This clonotype was recorded many times. The record has no base qualities; no much larger clone is one base away. TCR cDNA was made using 5'RACE template switching, a step that added a universal primer site and unique molecular identifiers. cDNA synthesis was primed from both the TCR alpha and TCR beta constant segments. Two PCR steps were used to amplify libraries, with sample barcodes and sequencing adapters being added in the second step. Sequencing of libraries was performed on Illumina HiSeq 2500 (2x100 bp) or NovaSeq (2x150 bp). In the paper's pipeline: Demultiplexing of reads and collapsing into UMI consensus sequences were performed with MIGEC, and V(D)J alignment was carried out with MiXCR. Using edgeR on replicate PBMC samples, clonotypes were called vaccine-responding if FDR was below 0.01 and the log2 fold change was above 5 up to day 15. Bulk clonotypes were assigned CD4 or CD8 identity according to which sequenced CD4 or CD8 repertoire held them at higher abundance. To estimate how each clone was distributed across memory phenotypes, clonotype frequencies in memory subsets were weighted by the numbers of FACS-sorted cells. The raw public reads went through TCRdb reprocessing: fastp at Q25, MiXCR clone calling, in-frame beta chains kept. Each CDR3 protein appears once, grouped with its most common genes and DNA. TCRdb, not the authors, supplied the V and J calls. The sample table lists tens of thousands of distinct CDR3 sequences, roughly 3.3% of them with a count of one. Roughly 0.9% of the sample rests with the top ten.

The sample's treatment or condition label, in plain terms: live attenuated yellow fever vaccine strain. PBMCs were isolated from peripheral blood using a standard Ficoll-Paque protocol. RNA from sorted memory subsets was extracted with the RNeasy Micro Kit. This record belongs to a study of T cells after yellow fever vaccination (dated by TCRdb to the late 2010s). Background on the whole study: Using CD3, CD45RA, CCR7 and CD95 staining, memory subsets (EM, EMRA, CM and Tscm) were sorted on a BD FACS Aria III. Two healthy male donors, one aged 18 to 29 and one aged 30 to 40 years, were included in the cohort. Blood was collected at multiple timepoints before and after primary and secondary immunization, and bulk PBMC replicates and cell subsets were isolated. The SMART-Seq v4 Ultra Low Input RNA kit was used to prepare libraries from fractions with low cell numbers. To track T-cell clones before and after primary and booster YFV17D yellow fever vaccination, bulk TCR alpha and beta repertoires were sequenced longitudinally. Memory subsets were sorted on days 0, 15 and 45 and at 18 months after primary vaccination, and on days 0, 15 and 45 after the 30-year booster.

The paper's findings and limits, for the study overall: Compared with the primary T-cell response, the secondary T-cell response was faster but weaker, reaching its peak on day 5 rather than on day 15. Computational filtering was needed because FACS-sorted repertoires could contain abundant contaminating clonotypes from the bulk population. Most clones expanded after primary vaccination (approximately 95% of CD4 and 80% to 90% of CD8) were re-detected after the booster, suggesting that broad memory maintenance occurred. On day 0, almost all vaccine-responding clonotypes were found to be below detection in the sorted memory subsets. Because the study included only a couple of donors, the extent to which the findings can be generalized is limited. A small share of clonotypes occurred in both CD4 and CD8 compartments, likely arising from convergent recombination.

V trim: 5 bases; J trim: 1 base; unmatched bases: 2. From the cysteine through the phenylalanine, the CDR3 covers 14 amino acids. Of all the DNA, just the CDR3 is kept, 42 bases in frame from base 1. The rearrangement joined TRBV12-3 or TRBV12-4 to TRBJ2-7; a stretch of 10 junction bases matches TRBD1. Sequenced material: PBMCs, either bulk or a sorted T-cell subset (CD4+, CD8+, memory, or dextramer-sorted; not recorded which), taken more than 35 days after the first yellow fever vaccination. The sequence was collected from a man aged 18-30 years who received the YFV17D yellow fever vaccine. CDR3 reads: CASSPDRGSYEQYF. The DNA sequence is TGTGCCAGCAGTCCGGACAGGGGGTCCTACGAGCAGTACTTC.